This passage covers 31 T cell receptor beta chains from one sample sequenced in a study of shared clonotypes between healthy human individuals (dated by TCRdb to between 2020 and 2021). Libraries came from the immunoSEQ multiplex PCR assay. In TCRdb, the immuneACCESS table is reduced to in-frame sequences with V and J assigned. These tables do not hold every clone; where another copy was compared, an unresolved V gene accounts for under half, and the others remain unexplained. The table for this sample lists about 1.5 million clones; approximately 98% of them were counted only once. The ten biggest clones cover 0.4% to 0.55% of the sample. The sequenced material came from naive CD4+ T cells sorted from blood. The sample's cell subset or site label, decoded: CD45RA+ positively selected. The source of these receptors is a man under 40 in good health.

The chain recombines TRBV10-1 with TRBJ2-2, with D tentatively TRBD1 or TRBD2 (6 bases each). The CDR3 is made up of 15 amino acids. CDR1 and CDR2 (germline): WNHNN, SYGVQD (reference sequence). Trimming cost V 5 bases and J 6 bases, with 16 bases left between them. CDR3 loop: CASSRTGGTPGELFF. As DNA, the CDR3 is TGCGCCAGCAGTCGCACCGGGGGCACACCCGGGGAGCTGTTTTTT.

The chain joins TRBV5-1 to TRBJ2-7; perhaps TRBD1 as D (5 bases). Trimming removed 1 base from V and 2 bases from J, with 13 bases in between. The CDR3 runs to 15 residues. Germline V gene lookup returns CDR1 SGHRS and CDR2 YFSETQ. The CDR3 spells CASSLLSSGPYEQYF. The CDR3 DNA reads TGCGCCAGCAGCTTGCTCTCTTCAGGGCCCTACGAGCAGTACTTC.

This chain connects TRBV4-1 to TRBJ1-1; D is unresolved. This CDR3 spans 13 amino acids. Between the trimmed V and J ends, which lost 5 bases and 6 bases, there was a span of 13 bases. Germline V gives CDR1 MGHRA, CDR2 YSYEKL. CDR3 coding DNA: TGCGCCAGCAGCGACGACATTCTCCCTGAAGCTTTCTTT. It translates to CASSDDILPEAFF.

This clone has only one observation. The V gene is TRBV5-1, the J gene TRBJ2-7, with TRBD2 matching over 8 bases. The length of the CDR3 is 15 residues. Unmatched junction bases numbered 7, after V lost 4 bases and J lost 1 base. Germline values: CDR1 SGHRS, CDR2 YFSETQ. CDR3 nucleotides: TGCGCCAGCAGCGAAAGCGGGGGACCGTCCTACGAGCAGTACTTC. It codes for CASSESGGPSYEQYF.

The chain links TRBV4-3 to TRBJ2-3; 7 bases line up with TRBD1. The CDR3 loop spans 16 amino acids. J was trimmed by 6 bases and V by 0 bases; bases with no gene match: 9. Per germline, CDR1 LGHNA and CDR2 YSLEER. The CDR3 nucleotides read TGCGCCAGCAGCCAAGAAGTGGGACAGTTCTCCGATACGCAGTATTTT. It translates to CASSQEVGQFSDTQYF.

V gene TRBV28 combines with J gene TRBJ2-7; 7 nucleotides align to TRBD2. The CDR3 is made up of 12 amino acids. V lost 10 bases and J lost 4; bases outside the gene matches: 7. Germline values: CDR1 MDHEN, CDR2 SYDVKM. This CDR3 reads CATLGLTYEQYF. The CDR3 DNA reads TGTGCCACCCTGGGACTAACATACGAGCAGTACTTC.

The rearrangement links TRBV15 to TRBJ1-5; D call uncertain. Germline assignment: CDR1 LNHNV and CDR2 YYDKDF (reference sequence). This CDR3 is built from 15 residues. Trimming pared 1 base from V and 2 bases from J, leaving 9 bases between. The CDR3 region has the DNA TGTGCCACCAGCAGAGTCGTGGGCGGCAATCAGCCCCAGCATTTT. Its protein is CATSRVVGGNQPQHF.

The V and J genes are TRBV7-9 and TRBJ1-1; D unclear. The CDR3 covers 16 residues. CDR1 is SEHNR and CDR2 is FQNEAQ in the germline V gene (reference sequence). V lost 3 bases, J lost 0 bases, and 14 bases lay in between. The CDR3 region is CASSFWGKGLNTEAFF. The CDR3 DNA follows: TGTGCCAGCAGCTTTTGGGGTAAGGGATTGAACACTGAAGCTTTCTTT.

On this clone itself: Other DNA sequences in this sample translate to the same CDR3. This sequence joins TRBV19 and TRBJ1-5; possibly TRBD1 for D (6 bases). The CDR3 contains 14 residues. Germline V lookup: CDR1 LNHDA, CDR2 SQIVND (reference sequence). Trimming pared 4 bases from V and 2 bases from J, leaving 9 bases between. The CDR3 here is CASSTTGGNQPQHF. DNA of the CDR3: TGTGCCAGTAGTACGACAGGAGGCAATCAGCCCCAGCATTTT.

The chain recombines TRBV4-1 with TRBJ2-3; 7 bases align to TRBD2. The CDR3 has 16 amino acids. The junction had 5 bases not matched to a gene; V was cut back by 0 bases and J by 2 bases. CDR1 is MGHRA, CDR2 YSYEKL, per germline. The CDR3 spells CASSQDLADITDTQYF. CDR3 DNA: TGCGCCAGCAGCCAAGATCTAGCGGATATCACAGATACGCAGTATTTT.

The chain recombines TRBV2 with TRBJ2-1; D may correspond to TRBD1 or TRBD2 (7 bases each). CDR1 SNHLY and CDR2 FYNNEI come from the germline V gene. V was pared by 2 bases and J by 10 bases, with 18 bases between. The CDR3 is 15 amino acids. CDR3: CASSEQGVAGDEQFF. For the CDR3, the DNA is TGTGCCAGCAGTGAACAGGGGGTCGCGGGGGACGAGCAGTTCTTC.

The rearrangement links TRBV29-1 to TRBJ2-3; weak D call: TRBD1 (5 bases). Germline values: CDR1 SQVTM, CDR2 ANQGSEA. There are 13 residues in the CDR3. The ends were cut back, 4 bases at V and 5 bases at J, with 13 bases in the middle. Here the CDR3 DNA reads TGCAGCGTTGCTAGGGGCAGGGAAGATACGCAGTATTTT. Protein product: CSVARGREDTQYF.

J is TRBJ2-6 and V is TRBV13, with a weak D call TRBD2 (5 bases). V was shortened by 5 bases and J by 4 bases, with 18 bases between the two germline ends. This CDR3 is 17 amino acids long. Germline CDR1 reads PRHDT; CDR2 reads FYEKMQ (reference sequence). CDR3 in amino acids: CASSDPVEGRGANVLTF. CDR3 DNA sequence: TGTGCCAGCAGCGACCCTGTAGAGGGAAGGGGGGCCAACGTCCTGACTTTC.

On this clone itself: The same CDR3 also results from other DNA sequences found in this sample. The chain recombines TRBV7-9 with TRBJ2-2, with D perhaps matching TRBD2 (6 bases). V lost 5 bases and J lost 3, with 13 bases in between. Per germline, CDR1 SEHNR and CDR2 FQNEAQ (reference sequence). This CDR3 has 15 amino acids. The CDR3 is CASSLRDSYTGELFF. CDR3 nucleotides: TGTGCCAGCAGCCTCCGGGACTCCTACACCGGGGAGCTGTTTTTT. Based on the CDR3 plus reference TRBV7-9 and TRBJ2-2, the full variable domain is DTGVSQNPRHKITKRGQNVTFRCDPISEHNRLYWYRQTLGQGPEFLTYFQNEAQLEKSRLLSDRFSAERPKGSFSTLEIQRTEQGDSAMYLCASSLRDSYTGELFFGEGSRLTVL.

The chain couples TRBV5-1 to TRBJ2-1; a possible D gene is TRBD2 (6 bases). The germline gives CDR1 SGHRS, CDR2 YFSETQ. This CDR3 has 15 amino acids. The germline V and J ends were trimmed by 4 bases and 4 bases, with 15 bases remaining between them. The CDR3 is CASSVRLDLYNEQFF. Written as DNA, the CDR3 is TGCGCCAGCAGCGTGCGACTAGACCTTTACAATGAGCAGTTCTTC.

The rearrangement uses TRBV19 and TRBJ1-2; a possible D gene is TRBD1 (5 bases). V gave up 9 bases and J gave up 8 bases, with 16 bases separating them. The CDR3 runs to 12 residues. Per the germline V gene, CDR1 is LNHDA and CDR2 is SQIVND (reference sequence). Here the CDR3 DNA reads TGTGCCAGCAGTCCGAGGGGCGTCGGCTACACCTTC. Residues: CASSPRGVGYTF.

The J gene is TRBJ2-5, the V gene TRBV7-6; TRBD2 might be the D (5 bases). Looked up from germline, CDR1 is SGHVS and CDR2 is FNYEAQ. Trimming took 1 base from V and 0 from J, leaving 9 bases between them. The CDR3 consists of 15 residues. The DNA for the CDR3 is TGTGCCAGCAGCTTAGGAGGGCTTCACCAAGAGACCCAGTACTTC. It translates to CASSLGGLHQETQYF.

To note about this clone: This sample also contains other DNA sequences that code for the same CDR3. The V and J genes are TRBV18 and TRBJ2-1; no reliable D call. Trimming shortened V by 1 base and J by 8 bases, and 6 bases separated the two germline ends. The CDR3 contains 12 residues. Germline V lookup: CDR1 KGHSH, CDR2 LQKENI. Here the CDR3 reads CASSPLGDEQFF. In nucleotides, the CDR3 is TGTGCCAGCTCACCACTGGGTGATGAGCAGTTCTTC.

V is TRBV25-1 and J is TRBJ2-5; D is possibly TRBD2 (5 bases). The germline V gene has CDR1 MGHDK and CDR2 SYGVNS. CDR3 length: 12 residues. Trimming cost V 4 bases and J 7 bases, with 10 bases left between them. The CDR3 loop is CASSVGSRTQYF. CDR3 nucleotides: TGTGCCAGCAGTGTGGGGAGCAGGACCCAGTACTTC.

The V and J genes are TRBV2 and TRBJ1-4, with D possibly matching TRBD1 (6 bases). Trimming left V 5 bases short and J 0 bases short, with 10 bases between. Germline-derived CDR1 and CDR2 are SNHLY and FYNNEI. The CDR3 contains 15 residues. As DNA, the CDR3 is TGTGCCAGCAGTAAGGGGGATGCAACTAATGAAAAACTGTTTTTT. Its translation: CASSKGDATNEKLFF.

This clone is a singleton in its sample. The chain carries TRBV27 and TRBJ1-5, with TRBD1 as a possible D gene (6 bases). Trimming pared 5 bases from V and 6 bases from J, leaving 23 bases between. Germline V gives CDR1 MNHEY, CDR2 SMNVEV (reference sequence). The CDR3 sequence is 17 residues long. The CDR3 protein is CASSPRGGRVNSQPQHF. The CDR3 DNA sequence: TGTGCCAGCAGTCCAAGGGGGGGGCGAGTTAATTCTCAGCCCCAGCATTTT.

V and J are TRBV30 and TRBJ2-6, with D possibly TRBD2 on 5 matching bases. Trimming took off 2 bases at V and 4 bases at J, with 21 bases between the two ends. This CDR3 has 18 amino acids. Germline V gives CDR1 GTSNPN, CDR2 SVGIG (reference sequence). The CDR3 here is CAWSTRGVVSAGANVLTF. The CDR3 DNA reads as TGTGCCTGGAGTACCCGGGGAGTCGTCTCCGCCGGGGCCAACGTCCTGACTTTC.

This chain connects TRBV2 to TRBJ1-1; D is uncertain. This CDR3 contains 15 residues. Germline V gene data show CDR1 as SNHLY and CDR2 as FYNNEI. Trimming cost V 4 bases and J 1 base, with 13 bases left between them. The CDR3 sequence: CASSGRRAPNTEAFF. The CDR3, as DNA: TGTGCCAGCAGTGGCCGGAGGGCGCCGAACACTGAAGCTTTCTTT.

The chain uses TRBV7-3 and TRBJ2-5, with 8 bases fitting TRBD2. The CDR3 spans 17 residues. V dropped 5 bases and J dropped 4; count of bases not matched to a gene: 15. CDR1 and CDR2 from the germline V gene are SGHTA and FQGTGA. This chain's CDR3 is CASSLNPAGVSGETQYF. The CDR3 DNA follows: TGTGCCAGCAGCCTAAATCCAGCGGGAGTGTCAGGAGAGACCCAGTACTTC.

This chain links TRBV5-1 with TRBJ2-5; no clear D gene. V shed 1 base and J shed 2 bases, with 12 bases lying between them. The CDR3 length is 15 residues. CDR1 and CDR2 (germline): SGHRS, YFSETQ. CDR3 loop: CASSLLSPLQETQYF. The CDR3, as DNA: TGCGCCAGCAGCTTGCTTTCTCCCCTGCAAGAGACCCAGTACTTC.

The V call is TRBV10-3, the J call TRBJ1-1; D is possibly TRBD1 (6 bases). Trimming took 1 base from V and 5 from J, leaving 17 bases between them. The length of the CDR3 is 16 residues. Germline CDR1 reads ENHRY; CDR2 reads SYGVKD. CDR3 protein: CAISEWNGVRGTEAFF. For the CDR3, the DNA is TGTGCCATCAGTGAGTGGAACGGCGTGAGGGGGACTGAAGCTTTCTTT.

This chain connects TRBV30 to TRBJ1-2; D call uncertain. Germline V gene data show CDR1 as GTSNPN and CDR2 as SVGIG (reference sequence). The V end was cut by 0 bases, the J end by 7 bases, with 3 bases between. The CDR3 runs to 10 residues. The CDR3 sequence: CAWSVVGYTF. Written as DNA, the CDR3 is TGTGCCTGGAGTGTGGTTGGCTACACCTTC. Complete variable domain (other parts from reference TRBV30 and TRBJ1-2): SQTIHQWPATLVQPVGSPLSLECTVEGTSNPNLYWYRQAAGRGLQLLFYSVGIGQISSEVPQNLSASRPQDRQFILSSKKLLLSDSGFYLCAWSVVGYTFGSGTRLTVV.

With regard to this clone: The sample holds other DNA sequences that translate to the same CDR3. V and J are TRBV5-1 and TRBJ2-5; possibly TRBD1 for D (5 bases). Trimming shortened V by 2 bases and J by 2 bases, and 7 bases separated the two germline ends. Germline CDR1 SGHRS, CDR2 YFSETQ. CDR3 length equals 13 residues. CDR3 residues: CASSLDSQETQYF. The CDR3 region has the DNA TGCGCCAGCAGCTTAGACAGTCAAGAGACCCAGTACTTC.

This chain links TRBV5-1 with TRBJ1-1; no clear D. The CDR3 has 14 residues. The germline V gene encodes CDR1 SGHRS and CDR2 YFSETQ. The V end lost 5 bases, the J end lost 0 bases, and 11 bases lay between the germline ends. The CDR3 region is CASSRAEVNTEAFF. As DNA, the CDR3 is TGCGCCAGCAGTCGGGCGGAGGTGAACACTGAAGCTTTCTTT.

The genes are TRBV27 and TRBJ2-7; tentative D call: TRBD1 (6 bases). Trimming shortened V by 5 bases and J by 2 bases, and 16 bases separated the two germline ends. The CDR3 loop spans 15 amino acids. Germline V gives CDR1 MNHEY, CDR2 SMNVEV (reference sequence). The CDR3 bases are TGTGCCAGCAGTCTGGTCCAGGGGCCTCCCTACGAGCAGTACTTC. Translated: CASSLVQGPPYEQYF.

The rearrangement links TRBV19 to TRBJ2-3, with no clear D. The length of the CDR3 is 13 residues. With 3 bases removed from V and 5 bases from J, the gap between germline ends came to 9 bases. CDR1 LNHDA and CDR2 SQIVND come from the germline V gene (reference sequence). The CDR3 DNA sequence: TGTGCCAGTAGTATTTTGGGGAAAGATACGCAGTATTTT. It specifies CASSILGKDTQYF.